The 29 T cell receptor beta chains below come from one sample, sequenced in a study of OX40 agonist ivuxolimab in advanced cancers. Libraries were prepared by immunoSEQ multiplex PCR; TCRdb keeps only in-frame clonotypes and omits some of them. The table includes about 14,000 clones, 80% detected once. The sequencing used CD4+ or CD8+ T cells sorted from blood, collected in a trial of the OX40 agonist ivuxolimab. The source is an adult with an advanced solid tumor such as melanoma, head and neck, liver or kidney cancer.

The chain recombines TRBV27 with TRBJ1-5, with 10 bases that match TRBD1. CDR3 length equals 14 residues. Trimming at V came to 5 bases and at J to 7 bases, leaving 5 bases not matched to a gene. Per germline, CDR1 MNHEY and CDR2 SMNVEV (reference sequence). CDR3 sequence reads: CASSPGQGGQPQHF. CDR3 bases: TGTGCCAGCAGTCCCGGACAGGGGGGGCAGCCCCAGCATTTT.

This clone was seen once. The CDR3 region is CASNSGPFSNQPQHF. CDR3 in DNA: TGTGCCAGTAACTCCGGCCCCTTTAGCAATCAGCCCCAGCATTTT. The chain joins TRBV19 to TRBJ1-5, with D hard to call. V was trimmed by 7 bases and J by 0 bases, leaving 13 bases between them. The germline gives CDR1 LNHDA, CDR2 SQIVND (reference sequence). CDR3 size: 15 residues.

V and J are TRBV27 and TRBJ2-7, with D unclear. This CDR3 has 13 residues. CDR1 is MNHEY, CDR2 SMNVEV, per germline (reference sequence). The V and J ends lost 5 bases and 1 base respectively, with 9 bases between them. CDR3 loop: CASSATGSYEQYF. The DNA of the CDR3 is TGTGCCAGCAGTGCGACTGGGTCCTACGAGCAGTACTTC.

The chain is built from TRBV7-9 and TRBJ2-3; D unclear. Per germline, CDR1 SEHNR and CDR2 FQNEAQ (reference sequence). This CDR3 has 15 residues. V dropped 5 bases and J dropped 2 bases, with 14 bases sitting between them. CDR3 residues: CASSHARPPTDTQYF. The CDR3 DNA reads as TGTGCCAGCAGCCACGCGAGGCCACCCACAGATACGCAGTATTTT.

The chain carries TRBV4-1 and TRBJ2-1; D is tentatively TRBD1 or TRBD2 (5 bases each). V gave up 0 bases and J gave up 3 bases, with 9 bases separating them. This CDR3 comprises 15 residues. CDR1 is MGHRA, CDR2 YSYEKL, per germline. The CDR3 DNA reads TGCGCCAGCAGCCAAGATCGGGGCAGCTACAATGAGCAGTTCTTC. This sequence encodes CASSQDRGSYNEQFF.

V and J are TRBV19 and TRBJ2-1, with 12 bases matching TRBD2. Germline values: CDR1 LNHDA, CDR2 SQIVND (reference sequence). The CDR3 contains 15 residues. The V segment lost 7 bases and the J segment 7 bases; nucleotides outside the gene matches: 8. The CDR3 is CASTLTSGRQNEQFF. The CDR3 coding sequence is TGTGCCAGTACCTTGACTAGCGGGAGACAGAATGAGCAGTTCTTC.

The J gene is TRBJ2-3, the V gene TRBV14; D is unclear. Germline assignment: CDR1 SGHDN and CDR2 FVKESK. With 1 base removed from V and 2 bases from J, the gap between germline ends came to 16 bases. The CDR3 spans 17 residues. In nucleotides, the CDR3 is TGTGCCAGCAGCCAAGGTGCCAGAAGTGAGATCACAGATACGCAGTATTTT. It codes for CASSQGARSEITDTQYF.

This clone appeared once. The gene calls are TRBV7-2 and TRBJ2-7, with D possibly matching TRBD2 (6 bases). The CDR3 contains 13 residues. Germline CDR1 and CDR2: SGHTA and FQGNSA. V lost 1 base, J lost 7 bases, and 11 bases lay in between. CDR3 DNA: TGTGCCAGCAGCTTAGGGGTCGCGGGGGAGCAGTACTTC. Translated, it gives CASSLGVAGEQYF. Combining the CDR3 with reference TRBV7-2 and TRBJ2-7 gives the whole variable domain GAGVSQSPSNKVTEKGKDVELRCDPISGHTALYWYRQSLGQGLEFLIYFQGNSAPDKSGLPSDRFSAERTGGSVSTLTIQRTQQEDSAVYLCASSLGVAGEQYFGPGTRLTVT.

The chain has TRBV9 and TRBJ2-1; 9 bases align to TRBD2. With V trimmed by 4 bases and J by 13 bases, 3 bases remained unmatched. Germline CDR1 SGDLS, CDR2 YYNGEE. The CDR3 runs 11 residues. The CDR3 here is CASSLSGRQFF. In DNA, the CDR3 is TGTGCCAGCAGCCTTAGCGGGAGACAGTTCTTC. Together with reference TRBV9 and TRBJ2-1, the CDR3 gives the full variable domain: DSGVTQTPKHLITATGQRVTLRCSPRSGDLSVYWYQQSLDQGLQFLIQYYNGEERAKGNILERFSAQQFPDLHSELNLSSLELGDSALYFCASSLSGRQFFGPGTRLTVL.

The chain couples TRBV9 to TRBJ2-7; the D gene is possibly TRBD1 (7 bases). CDR3 size: 13 residues. V gave up 3 bases and J gave up 4 bases, with 11 bases separating them. Per germline, CDR1 SGDLS and CDR2 YYNGEE. The CDR3, as DNA: TGTGCCAGCAGCGCCAGGGGGGCTTACGAGCAGTACTTC. Translated: CASSARGAYEQYF. The full variable domain, rest sourced from reference TRBV9 and TRBJ2-7, is DSGVTQTPKHLITATGQRVTLRCSPRSGDLSVYWYQQSLDQGLQFLIQYYNGEERAKGNILERFSAQQFPDLHSELNLSSLELGDSALYFCASSARGAYEQYFGPGTRLTVT.

The rearrangement joins TRBV14 to TRBJ2-4, with a possible D match to TRBD2 (5 bases). The CDR3 is 14 amino acids. Germline CDR1 and CDR2: SGHDN and FVKESK. The germline V and J ends were trimmed by 1 base and 2 bases, with 6 bases remaining between them. The CDR3 nucleotides are TGTGCCAGCAGCCAAGCGGGGTCCAAAAACATTCAGTACTTC. Protein product: CASSQAGSKNIQYF. The full variable domain, with the rest looked up from reference TRBV14 and TRBJ2-4, is EAGVTQFPSHSVIEKGQTVTLRCDPISGHDNLYWYRRVMGKEIKFLLHFVKESKQDESGMPNNRFLAERTGGTYSTLKVQPAELEDSGVYFCASSQAGSKNIQYFGAGTRLSVL.

This clone was seen once. The gene calls are TRBV30 and TRBJ2-1; D call uncertain. This CDR3 has 13 residues. V lost 1 base and J lost 6, with 10 bases in between. The germline gives CDR1 GTSNPN, CDR2 SVGIG (reference sequence). The CDR3 sequence: CAWSGEVVNEQFF. DNA for the CDR3: TGTGCCTGGAGTGGAGAGGTAGTCAATGAGCAGTTCTTC.

This clone came up a few times. The gene calls are TRBV7-2 and TRBJ1-5, with no clear D. The V gene lost 2 bases and the J gene lost 1 base, with 6 bases spanning the gap. Germline V gene data show CDR1 as SGHTA and CDR2 as FQGNSA. There are 14 residues in the CDR3. CDR3 residues: CASSLHSSNQPQHF. The CDR3 nucleotides are TGTGCCAGCAGCTTACATTCAAGCAATCAGCCCCAGCATTTT. Supplemented by reference TRBV7-2 and TRBJ1-5, the full variable domain reads GAGVSQSPSNKVTEKGKDVELRCDPISGHTALYWYRQSLGQGLEFLIYFQGNSAPDKSGLPSDRFSAERTGGSVSTLTIQRTQQEDSAVYLCASSLHSSNQPQHFGDGTRLSIL.

V and J are TRBV11-3 and TRBJ2-4, with unresolved D. The germline V gene has CDR1 SGHNT and CDR2 YENEEA. The V and J ends lost 4 bases and 8 bases respectively, with 15 bases between them. This CDR3 is 14 amino acids long. CDR3: CASSSNYAPDIQYF. The CDR3 DNA reads TGTGCCAGCAGCTCCAACTACGCACCGGACATTCAGTACTTC.

This rearrangement joins TRBV4-1 to TRBJ1-6, with TRBD1 matching 9 bases. CDR1 MGHRA and CDR2 YSYEKL come from the germline V gene. The CDR3 is 16 amino acids. The junction had 9 bases not matched to a gene; V was cut back by 4 bases and J by 8 bases. The CDR3 DNA is TGCGCCAGCAGCCCCCAGGGGACAGGGTTTGATTCACCCCTCCACTTT. Translation: CASSPQGTGFDSPLHF.

The J gene is TRBJ1-2, the V gene TRBV6-6, with D possibly being TRBD1 (5 bases). The CDR3 is 12 amino acids. The germline gives CDR1 MNHNY, CDR2 SVGAGI (reference sequence). Trimming pared 6 bases from V and 7 bases from J, leaving 12 bases between. CDR3 sequence reads: CASSPQGRGYTF. The CDR3 DNA follows: TGTGCCAGCAGCCCCCAGGGTCGTGGCTACACCTTC.

The genes are TRBV4-2 and TRBJ1-1; a weak D match, TRBD1 (5 bases). V lost 0 bases to trimming and J lost 1 base, with 9 bases between them. This CDR3 region has 15 residues. CDR1 and CDR2 from the germline V gene are LGHNA and YNFKEQ. The chain's CDR3 is CASSQEAGGNTEAFF. The CDR3 DNA follows: TGTGCCAGCAGCCAAGAGGCCGGGGGGAACACTGAAGCTTTCTTT.

This clone was seen only a few times. The CDR3 region has the DNA TGTGCCAGCGCGGAGGGACACTACCGCGGCGAGCAGTACTTC. This codes for CASAEGHYRGEQYF. The V and J genes are TRBV5-4 and TRBJ2-7; D could derive from TRBD1 or TRBD2 (6 bases each). V was pared by 7 bases and J by 6 bases, with 20 bases between. Germline values: CDR1 SGHNT, CDR2 YYREEE (reference sequence). The length of the CDR3 is 14 residues.

CDR3 DNA sequence: TGTGCCAGCAGTGAATGGCAGTCCCCGGGGGTGCAGTTCTTC. This gives the protein CASSEWQSPGVQFF. J is TRBJ2-1 and V is TRBV2; TRBD2 might be the D (6 bases). Trimming took off 2 bases at V and 12 bases at J, with 17 bases between the two ends. Germline V CDR1 and CDR2: SNHLY, FYNNEI. The CDR3 extends over 14 amino acids.

This clone is judged medium-sized (0.01 to 0.1%). The gene calls are TRBV9 and TRBJ2-2; 8 bases align to TRBD1. The V segment lost 4 bases and the J segment 7 bases; nucleotides outside the gene matches: 12. The CDR3 loop spans 16 amino acids. The germline CDR1 and CDR2 sequences are SGDLS and YYNGEE. The CDR3 is CASSTRGRGQVGELFF. For the CDR3, the DNA is TGTGCCAGCAGCACCAGAGGCAGGGGGCAAGTCGGGGAGCTGTTTTTT.

The chain employs TRBV7-9 and TRBJ2-2; TRBD1 matches at 10 bases. The germline CDR1 and CDR2 sequences are SEHNR and FQNEAQ (reference sequence). Germline trimming cut 5 bases from V and 7 bases from J; bases unmatched to any gene: 7. This CDR3 contains 15 residues. This chain's CDR3 is CASSQRDRGSGELFF. Written as DNA, the CDR3 is TGTGCCAGCAGCCAGCGGGACAGGGGTAGCGGGGAGCTGTTTTTT. The whole variable domain, remainder taken from reference TRBV7-9 and TRBJ2-2, is DTGVSQNPRHKITKRGQNVTFRCDPISEHNRLYWYRQTLGQGPEFLTYFQNEAQLEKSRLLSDRFSAERPKGSFSTLEIQRTEQGDSAMYLCASSQRDRGSGELFFGEGSRLTVL.

V gene TRBV9 combines with J gene TRBJ2-7; 7 bases are a match to TRBD1. This CDR3 spans 14 amino acids. The V gene's germline CDR1 is SGDLS and CDR2 YYNGEE. J gave up 1 base and V 3 bases, and 4 bases lay outside the gene matches. The CDR3 DNA reads as TGTGCCAGCAGCGGACAGGGTGCTTCCTACGAGCAGTACTTC. Its protein is CASSGQGASYEQYF.

The chain joins TRBV28 to TRBJ2-7; tentatively, D is TRBD2 (6 bases). V was trimmed by 6 bases and J by 7 bases, leaving 16 bases between them. This CDR3 is built from 13 residues. CDR1 and CDR2 (germline): MDHEN, SYDVKM. The CDR3 DNA sequence: TGTGCCAGCAGACTTCCCGGGAGTGAAGAGCAGTACTTC. Protein: CASRLPGSEEQYF. The entire variable domain, with the rest obtained from reference TRBV28 and TRBJ2-7, is as follows: DVKVTQSSRYLVKRTGEKVFLECVQDMDHENMFWYRQDPGLGLRLIYFSYDVKMKEKGDIPEGYSVSREKKERFSLILESASTNQTSMYLCASRLPGSEEQYFGPGTRLTVT.

The chain combines TRBV7-8 with TRBJ2-7, with a tentative D call TRBD2 (5 bases). CDR1 and CDR2 (germline): SGHVS, FQNEAQ. V was trimmed by 5 bases and J by 4 bases, leaving 12 bases between them. This CDR3 contains 13 residues. The CDR3 bases are TGTGCCAGCAGCAAAGACGGGAAGTACGAGCAGTACTTC. Translated, it gives CASSKDGKYEQYF. The whole variable domain, filled in from reference TRBV7-8 and TRBJ2-7, reads GAGVSQSPRYKVAKRGQDVALRCDPISGHVSLFWYQQALGQGPEFLTYFQNEAQLDKSGLPSDRFFAERPEGSVSTLKIQRTQQEDSAVYLCASSKDGKYEQYFGPGTRLTVT.

With respect to this clone: One junction end does not reproduce the germline sequence, and a read error may be involved. This sequence joins TRBV11-2 and TRBJ2-7, with TRBD2 matching 9 bases. The CDR3 is made up of 16 amino acids. The germline CDR1 and CDR2 sequences are SGHAT and FQNNGV. The CDR3, as DNA: TGCGCCAGCAGCCAAGATTCCGGGACTAGCCCCAACGAGCAGTACTTC. This codes for CASSQDSGTSPNEQYF.

The chain carries TRBV30 and TRBJ2-1; D call uncertain. Looked up from germline, CDR1 is GTSNPN and CDR2 is SVGIG (reference sequence). The CDR3 is 12 residues long. The V end lost 0 bases, the J end lost 10 bases, and 10 bases lay between the germline ends. The CDR3 nucleotides read TGTGCCTGGAGTGTAAAGAGAAACGAGCAGTTCTTC. Residues: CAWSVKRNEQFF.

The chain combines TRBV6-5 with TRBJ2-7, with D hard to call. V lost 0 bases and J lost 3, with 6 bases in between. Looked up from germline, CDR1 is MNHEY and CDR2 is SVGAGI. This CDR3 is built from 13 residues. CDR3 nucleotides: TGTGCCAGCAGTTACTCTCCAGACTACGAGCAGTACTTC. It codes for CASSYSPDYEQYF.

This chain uses TRBV2 with TRBJ2-7, with D uncertain. Germline V gene sequence: CDR1 SNHLY, CDR2 FYNNEI. There are 11 residues in the CDR3. V was clipped by 3 bases and J by 3 bases, with 3 bases between them. The CDR3 DNA reads TGTGCCAGCAGTGACTTCTACGAGCAGTACTTC. It codes for CASSDFYEQYF.

V is TRBV6-8 and J is TRBJ1-2; D not certain. CDR1 MNHGY and CDR2 SAAAGT come from the germline V gene. The CDR3 length is 12 residues. Trimming stripped 0 bases from V and 7 bases from J, with 6 bases between. CDR3 in amino acids: CASSYSRSGYTF. DNA for the CDR3: TGTGCCAGCAGTTACTCGCGGTCTGGCTACACCTTC.